The clone carrying this T cell receptor beta chain was seen many times. What it binds is not known. TCRdb re-called the 5' RACE reads with MiXCR, one entry per CDR3 protein. Altogether some 130,000 distinct CDR3 sequences are present, about 6.2% being singletons, with the ten largest covering about 0.6%. This CDR3 spans 13 amino acids. Per germline, CDR1 SGHTA and CDR2 FQGNSA. The V segment lost 5 bases and the J segment 5 bases; nucleotides outside the gene matches: 3. These data belong to a study of T cells after yellow fever vaccination. Study-wide background: SMART-Seq v4 Ultra Low Input prepared libraries from low-cell fractions.

Study-wide points: The booster response re-showed most primary clones: approximately 97% CD4, approximately 85% CD8. Weaker overall was a secondary response that nonetheless peaked faster, on day 5 versus 15.

The J gene is TRBJ2-5, the V gene TRBV7-2; 9 nucleotides agree with TRBD2. This receptor was taken from a man aged 25-40 years who received the YFV17D yellow fever vaccine. Sample: CD4+ T cells sorted from PBMCs, taken 10 days after the yellow fever booster vaccination. The CDR3 DNA is TGTGCCAGCAGCCGTAGCGGGAGTGAGACCCAGTACTTC. It encodes CASSRSGSETQYF.